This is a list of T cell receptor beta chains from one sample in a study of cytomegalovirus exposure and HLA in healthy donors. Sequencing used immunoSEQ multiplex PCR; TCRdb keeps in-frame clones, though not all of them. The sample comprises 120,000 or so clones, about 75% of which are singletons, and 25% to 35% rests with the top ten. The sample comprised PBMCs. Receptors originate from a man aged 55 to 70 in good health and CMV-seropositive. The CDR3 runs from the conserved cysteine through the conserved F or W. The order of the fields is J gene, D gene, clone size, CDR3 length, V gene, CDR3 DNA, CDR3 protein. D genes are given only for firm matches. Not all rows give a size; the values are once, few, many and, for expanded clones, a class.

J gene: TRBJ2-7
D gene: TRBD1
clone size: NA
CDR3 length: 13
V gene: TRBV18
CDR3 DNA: TGTGCCAGCTCACGCTGGACAGGGGACGAGCAGTACTTC
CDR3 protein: CASSRWTGDEQYF

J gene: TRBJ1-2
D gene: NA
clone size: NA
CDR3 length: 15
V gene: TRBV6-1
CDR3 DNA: TGTGCCAGCAGTGAAGGGCCAGGGCTTGACTATGGCTACACCTTC
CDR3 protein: CASSEGPGLDYGYTF

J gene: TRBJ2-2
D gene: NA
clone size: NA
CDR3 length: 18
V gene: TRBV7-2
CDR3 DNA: TGTGCCAGCAGCTTAGAGAGGGCCAGGAGGGCGAACACCGGGGAGCTGTTTTTT
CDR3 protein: CASSLERARRANTGELFF

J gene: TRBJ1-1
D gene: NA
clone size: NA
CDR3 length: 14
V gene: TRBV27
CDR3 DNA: TGTGCCAGCAGTTCGGGGGGCTTGGGCACTGAAGCTTTCTTT
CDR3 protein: CASSSGGLGTEAFF

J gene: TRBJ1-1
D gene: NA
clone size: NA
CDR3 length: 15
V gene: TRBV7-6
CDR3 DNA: TGTGCCAGCAGCGAGACGCGGGATTCGAACACTGAAGCTTTCTTT
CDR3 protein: CASSETRDSNTEAFF

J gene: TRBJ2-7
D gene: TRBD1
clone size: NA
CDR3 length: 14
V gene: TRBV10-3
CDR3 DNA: TGTGCCACCCATCGACAGGGGGCCTTATACGAGCAGTACTTC
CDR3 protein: CATHRQGALYEQYF

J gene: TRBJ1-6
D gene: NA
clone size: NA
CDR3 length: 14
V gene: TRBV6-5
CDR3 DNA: TGTGCCAGCAGATTACAGGGTAGAGGATCACCCCTCCACTTT
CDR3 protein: CASRLQGRGSPLHF

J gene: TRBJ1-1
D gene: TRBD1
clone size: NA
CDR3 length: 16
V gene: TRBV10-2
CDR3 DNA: TGCGCCAGCAGTGAAGGCAGGGGGGAGTTGAACACTGAAGCTTTCTTT
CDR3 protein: CASSEGRGELNTEAFF

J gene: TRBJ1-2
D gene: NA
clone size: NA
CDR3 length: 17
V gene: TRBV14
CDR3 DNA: TGTGCCAGCAGCCAAGGAACACATTACATCTCTAACTATGGCTACACCTTC
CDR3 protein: CASSQGTHYISNYGYTF

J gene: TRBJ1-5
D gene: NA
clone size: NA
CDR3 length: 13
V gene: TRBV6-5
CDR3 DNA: TGTGCCAGCATCCGGGACATATATCAGCCCCAGCATTTT
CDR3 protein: CASIRDIYQPQHF

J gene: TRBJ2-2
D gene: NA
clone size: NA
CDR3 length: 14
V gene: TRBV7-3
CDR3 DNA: TGTGCCAGCAGCCCCGTAGGAGGCACCGGGGAGCTGTTTTTT
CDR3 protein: CASSPVGGTGELFF

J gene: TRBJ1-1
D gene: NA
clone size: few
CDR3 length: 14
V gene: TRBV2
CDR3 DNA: TGTGCCAGCAGCCTCACAGGGCCCAACACTGAAGCTTTCTTT
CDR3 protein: CASSLTGPNTEAFF

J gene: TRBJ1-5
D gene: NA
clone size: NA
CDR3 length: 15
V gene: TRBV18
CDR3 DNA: TGTGCCAGCTCACCCCAACGACAGGACAATCAGCCCCAGCATTTT
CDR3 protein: CASSPQRQDNQPQHF

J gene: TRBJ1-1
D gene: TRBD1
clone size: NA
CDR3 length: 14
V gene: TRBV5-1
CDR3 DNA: TGCGCCAGCAGCCGGGGACAGGGTATCGCTGAAGCTTTCTTT
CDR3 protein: CASSRGQGIAEAFF

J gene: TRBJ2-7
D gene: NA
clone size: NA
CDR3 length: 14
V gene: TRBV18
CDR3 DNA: TGTGCCAGCTCACCACTTCCAGGGGACTACGAGCAGTACTTC
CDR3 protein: CASSPLPGDYEQYF

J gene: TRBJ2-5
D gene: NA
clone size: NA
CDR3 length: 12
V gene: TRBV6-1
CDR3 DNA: TGTGCCAGCAGTCTATCCCTTAGAACCCAGTACTTC
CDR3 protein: CASSLSLRTQYF

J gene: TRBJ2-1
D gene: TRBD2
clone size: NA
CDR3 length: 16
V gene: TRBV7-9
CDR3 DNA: TGTGCCAGCAGCTTAGCGACTAGCGGGGGGGCGCGCGAGCAGTTCTTC
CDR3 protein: CASSLATSGGAREQFF

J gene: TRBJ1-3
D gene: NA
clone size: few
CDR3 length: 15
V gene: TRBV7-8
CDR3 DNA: TGTGCCAGCAGCGCGGGACGGTTCTCTGGAAACACCATATATTTT
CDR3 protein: CASSAGRFSGNTIYF

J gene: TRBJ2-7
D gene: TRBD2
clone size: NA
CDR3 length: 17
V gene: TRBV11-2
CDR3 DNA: TGTGCCAGCAGCTTAGTATCGAGAACGGGGGGTGACTACGAGCAGTACTTC
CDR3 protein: CASSLVSRTGGDYEQYF

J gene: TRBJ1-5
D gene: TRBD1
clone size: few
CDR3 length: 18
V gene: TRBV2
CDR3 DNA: TGTGCCAGCAGTGAATGGGGACAGGGCGTCGCGGGCAATCAGCCCCAGCATTTT
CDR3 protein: CASSEWGQGVAGNQPQHF

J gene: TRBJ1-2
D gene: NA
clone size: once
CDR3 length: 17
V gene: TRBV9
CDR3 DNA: TGTGCCAGCAGCGTAGATGTTTGGGGGGGGACTAACTATGGCTACACCTTC
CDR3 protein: CASSVDVWGGTNYGYTF